These T cell receptor beta chains were read from a single sample in a study of T cells in Graves' hyperthyroidism and ophthalmopathy. TCRdb re-derived calls from the multiplex PCR reads in MiXCR, one entry per CDR3 protein. Of 330,000 or so distinct CDR3 sequences listed, 15% to 20% were seen once; the top ten hold about 16%. Sequenced: blood. The receptor source for this set is a woman aged 40 to 55 with Graves' ophthalmopathy. CDR3s include the opening cysteine and the closing phenylalanine or tryptophan. Each record gives: J gene, clone size, V gene, D gene, CDR3 protein, CDR3 DNA. D genes are given only for firm matches. Size is stated for part of the rows, as once, few or many counts, or as a class when the clone is expanded.

J: TRBJ1-1; size: many; V: TRBV28; D: TRBD1; CDR3: CASSFDPRGIVVNTEAFF; DNA: TGTGCCAGCAGTTTTGATCCCAGGGGGATAGTAGTGAACACTGAAGCTTTCTTT
J: TRBJ2-7; size: many; V: TRBV28; D: TRBD1; CDR3: CASRKLAGQGYEQYF; DNA: TGTGCCAGCAGGAAGCTCGCAGGACAGGGCTACGAGCAGTACTTC
J: TRBJ2-2; size: many; V: TRBV20-1; D: TRBD2; CDR3: CSARSSGRSTGELFF; DNA: TGCAGTGCTAGGTCTAGCGGGAGGAGCACCGGGGAGCTGTTTTTT
J: TRBJ2-2; size: many; V: TRBV20-1; D: TRBD2; CDR3: CSARLGGPNTGELFF; DNA: TGCAGTGCTCGGCTGGGAGGGCCGAACACCGGGGAGCTGTTTTTT
J: TRBJ2-7; size: many; V: TRBV9; D: NA; CDR3: CASSVEGRNYEQYF; DNA: TGTGCCAGCAGCGTAGAGGGGCGCAACTACGAGCAGTACTTC
J: TRBJ2-7; size: NA; V: TRBV19; D: TRBD1; CDR3: CASSIQSKTGLSYEQYF; DNA: TGTGCCAGTAGTATACAATCGAAGACAGGGCTCTCCTACGAGCAGTACTTC
J: TRBJ2-5; size: NA; V: TRBV20-1; D: TRBD1; CDR3: CSAKEQGWQETQYF; DNA: TGCAGTGCTAAAGAACAGGGGTGGCAAGAGACCCAGTACTTC
J: TRBJ2-7; size: NA; V: TRBV4-3; D: NA; CDR3: CASSQDRWLPYEQYF; DNA: TGCGCCAGCAGCCAAGACAGGTGGTTACCCTACGAGCAGTACTTC
J: TRBJ1-2; size: many; V: TRBV4-1; D: TRBD1; CDR3: CASSQGTGGWYGYTF; DNA: TGCGCCAGCAGCCAAGGAACAGGGGGCTGGTATGGCTACACCTTC
J: TRBJ1-1; size: many; V: TRBV30; D: NA; CDR3: CAWSVRQDTEAFF; DNA: TGTGCCTGGAGTGTCCGGCAGGACACTGAAGCTTTCTTT
J: TRBJ2-5; size: many; V: TRBV30; D: TRBD2; CDR3: CASTSGQETQYF; DNA: TGTGCCTCCACTAGCGGCCAAGAGACCCAGTACTTC
J: TRBJ2-5; size: many; V: TRBV20-1; D: NA; CDR3: CSAFLVEETQYF; DNA: TGCAGTGCTTTTCTAGTCGAAGAGACCCAGTACTTC
J: TRBJ1-3; size: many; V: TRBV5-6; D: NA; CDR3: CASSSQANSGNTIYF; DNA: TGTGCCAGCAGCTCACAGGCAAACTCTGGAAACACCATATATTTT
J: TRBJ2-5; size: NA; V: TRBV4-1; D: TRBD2; CDR3: CASSSVGRAGGSETQYF; DNA: TGCGCCAGCAGCTCAGTGGGGAGAGCGGGAGGATCAGAGACCCAGTACTTC
J: TRBJ2-7; size: many; V: TRBV7-8; D: TRBD1; CDR3: CASSLGHPPGQEVYEQYF; DNA: TGTGCCAGCAGCTTAGGTCACCCCCCGGGACAGGAAGTCTACGAGCAGTACTTC
J: TRBJ2-7; size: many; V: TRBV29-1; D: TRBD1; CDR3: CSVREGTDYEQYF; DNA: TGCAGCGTTCGAGAAGGGACAGACTACGAGCAGTACTTC
J: TRBJ2-6; size: many; V: TRBV6-1; D: TRBD2; CDR3: CASTRRGGRANVLTF; DNA: TGTGCCAGCACACGGCGGGGAGGGAGGGCCAACGTCCTGACTTTC
J: TRBJ2-7; size: few; V: TRBV28; D: NA; CDR3: CASLSLGYEQYF; DNA: TGTGCCAGTTTATCTTTAGGCTACGAGCAGTACTTC
J: TRBJ2-5; size: many; V: TRBV6-5; D: TRBD2; CDR3: CASSYAGGGETQYF; DNA: TGTGCCAGCAGTTACGCGGGGGGGGGAGAGACCCAGTACTTC
J: TRBJ2-7; size: many; V: TRBV29-1; D: NA; CDR3: CSVEGQALGGRYTYEQYF; DNA: TGCAGCGTTGAAGGTCAGGCGTTGGGCGGGCGATATACCTACGAGCAGTACTTC
J: TRBJ2-7; size: many; V: TRBV7-2; D: NA; CDR3: CASSFNNYEQYF; DNA: TGTGCCAGCAGCTTCAACAACTACGAGCAGTACTTC
J: TRBJ2-7; size: NA; V: TRBV5-8; D: NA; CDR3: CASSLGYGSPEQYF; DNA: TGTGCCAGCAGCTTAGGGTACGGGTCCCCCGAGCAGTACTTC
J: TRBJ2-5; size: many; V: TRBV6-5; D: NA; CDR3: CASSFSRGRGETQYF; DNA: TGTGCCAGCAGTTTTTCCAGGGGTCGCGGAGAGACCCAGTACTTC
J: TRBJ1-1; size: many; V: TRBV7-9; D: NA; CDR3: CASSSDGGAAFF; DNA: TGTGCCAGCAGCTCAGACGGAGGTGCAGCTTTCTTT
J: TRBJ2-5; size: many; V: TRBV2; D: NA; CDR3: CASDGDQETQYF; DNA: TGTGCCAGCGACGGTGATCAAGAGACCCAGTACTTC
J: TRBJ1-1; size: many; V: TRBV5-5; D: NA; CDR3: CASSSPIGTGKEAFF; DNA: TGTGCCAGCAGCTCTCCGATTGGTACAGGGAAAGAAGCTTTCTTT
J: TRBJ1-1; size: many; V: TRBV18; D: TRBD1; CDR3: CASSPAGTGTVTEAFF; DNA: TGTGCCAGCTCACCCGCCGGGACAGGGACGGTAACTGAAGCTTTCTTT
J: TRBJ2-7; size: large; V: TRBV12-3/TRBV12-4; D: NA; CDR3: CASTRTEYYEQYF; DNA: TGTGCCAGCACCCGGACTGAGTACTACGAGCAGTACTTC
J: TRBJ2-5; size: many; V: TRBV20-1; D: TRBD2; CDR3: CSARGLVAGRGETQYF; DNA: TGCAGTGCTAGGGGTTTGGTAGCGGGACGGGGAGAGACCCAGTACTTC
J: TRBJ1-5; size: once; V: TRBV20-1; D: NA; CDR3: CSASRGDGNQPQHF; DNA: TGCAGTGCTAGCCGCGGGGACGGCAATCAGCCCCAGCATTTT
J: TRBJ1-2; size: NA; V: TRBV7-2; D: NA; CDR3: CASSRSGSANYGYTF; DNA: TGTGCCAGCAGCAGGTCGGGGTCAGCTAACTATGGCTACACCTTC
J: TRBJ2-5; size: few; V: TRBV6-5; D: TRBD2; CDR3: CASSYARGDSETQYF; DNA: TGTGCCAGCAGTTACGCGCGGGGGGATTCGGAGACCCAGTACTTC
J: TRBJ2-3; size: many; V: TRBV20-1; D: NA; CDR3: CSARFGSSDTQYF; DNA: TGCAGTGCTAGGTTCGGGAGCTCAGATACGCAGTATTTT
J: TRBJ1-2; size: few; V: TRBV7-9; D: NA; CDR3: CASSPSDGGNYGYTF; DNA: TGTGCCAGCAGCCCATCGGACGGAGGAAACTATGGCTACACCTTC
J: TRBJ2-7; size: few; V: TRBV20-1; D: TRBD2; CDR3: CSARDLKTSESSYEQYF; DNA: TGCAGTGCTAGAGATCTGAAGACTAGCGAAAGCTCCTACGAGCAGTACTTC
J: TRBJ2-5; size: few; V: TRBV25-1; D: NA; CDR3: CASSDIQSQETQYF; DNA: TGTGCCAGCAGTGACATTCAGAGTCAAGAGACCCAGTACTTC
J: TRBJ2-7; size: NA; V: TRBV9; D: TRBD1; CDR3: CASSATGEGYEQYF; DNA: TGTGCCAGCAGCGCGACAGGGGAAGGGTACGAGCAGTACTTC
J: TRBJ1-2; size: many; V: TRBV12-3/TRBV12-4; D: NA; CDR3: CASSRQDPANYGYTF; DNA: TGTGCCAGCAGTCGACAGGATCCAGCCAACTATGGCTACACCTTC
J: TRBJ1-2; size: many; V: TRBV5-1; D: TRBD1; CDR3: CASTLDGQGLGGYTF; DNA: TGCGCCAGCACCCTAGACGGACAGGGCTTAGGGGGCTACACCTTC
J: TRBJ2-7; size: NA; V: TRBV15; D: TRBD1; CDR3: CATSSNRGYEQYF; DNA: TGTGCCACCAGCAGTAACAGGGGGTACGAGCAGTACTTC
J: TRBJ2-2; size: many; V: TRBV12-3/TRBV12-4; D: NA; CDR3: CASSPETGELFF; DNA: TGTGCCAGCAGCCCGGAGACCGGGGAGCTGTTTTTT
J: TRBJ2-5; size: many; V: TRBV10-3; D: NA; CDR3: CAISEERGETQYF; DNA: TGTGCCATCAGTGAGGAGAGGGGGGAGACCCAGTACTTC
J: TRBJ2-2; size: many; V: TRBV30; D: NA; CDR3: CAWSLSGAGELFF; DNA: TGTGCCTGGAGCCTATCAGGTGCCGGGGAGCTGTTTTTT
J: TRBJ2-5; size: NA; V: TRBV28; D: NA; CDR3: CASSADSFQETQYF; DNA: TGTGCCAGCAGTGCTGACAGCTTCCAAGAGACCCAGTACTTC
J: TRBJ1-3; size: many; V: TRBV6-2/TRBV6-3; D: TRBD1; CDR3: CASRPDRRSGNTIYF; DNA: TGTGCCAGCAGACCGGACAGGCGCTCTGGAAACACCATATATTTT
J: TRBJ2-7; size: many; V: TRBV11-2; D: TRBD1; CDR3: CASSLIPGQGVTYEQYF; DNA: TGTGCCAGCAGCTTAATCCCCGGACAGGGGGTTACCTACGAGCAGTACTTC
J: TRBJ2-7; size: NA; V: TRBV20-1; D: TRBD2; CDR3: CSATTSGEQYF; DNA: TGCAGTGCTACCACTAGCGGCGAGCAGTACTTC
J: TRBJ1-2; size: NA; V: TRBV3-1; D: NA; CDR3: CASSRERGYEGYTF; DNA: TGTGCCAGCAGCCGTGAAAGGGGATATGAGGGCTACACCTTC
J: TRBJ2-7; size: many; V: TRBV6-5; D: NA; CDR3: CASSYPGTPDTYEQYF; DNA: TGTGCCAGCAGTTACCCCGGGACTCCGGATACCTACGAGCAGTACTTC
J: TRBJ2-7; size: many; V: TRBV11-2; D: TRBD2; CDR3: CASSLVSLIPSGPYEQYF; DNA: TGTGCCAGCAGCTTAGTTTCACTCATCCCTAGCGGCCCCTACGAGCAGTACTTC
J: TRBJ2-2; size: many; V: TRBV2; D: TRBD2; CDR3: CASSSLAGSTGELFF; DNA: TGTGCCAGCAGTAGTCTAGCGGGGAGCACCGGGGAGCTGTTTTTT
J: TRBJ1-6; size: NA; V: TRBV20-1; D: TRBD1; CDR3: CSAAGTGGVPLHF; DNA: TGCAGTGCTGCCGGGACAGGAGGTGTTCCCCTCCACTTT
J: TRBJ2-2; size: NA; V: TRBV11-2; D: TRBD2; CDR3: CASSSLAVANTGELFF; DNA: TGTGCCAGCAGCTCTCTAGCGGTAGCGAACACCGGGGAGCTGTTTTTT
J: TRBJ1-1; size: many; V: TRBV5-1; D: NA; CDR3: CASREAYRLNTEAFF; DNA: TGCGCCAGCAGGGAAGCCTACAGGCTGAACACTGAAGCTTTCTTT
J: TRBJ1-3; size: many; V: TRBV12-3/TRBV12-4; D: NA; CDR3: CASSFGREAGNTIYF; DNA: TGTGCCAGCAGTTTCGGGCGCGAAGCTGGAAACACCATATATTTT
J: TRBJ2-7; size: many; V: TRBV4-2; D: TRBD2; CDR3: CASSPLDILRTSGIKDYEQYF; DNA: TGTGCCAGCAGCCCCTTGGACATACTAAGGACTAGCGGGATAAAGGACTACGAGCAGTACTTC
J: TRBJ2-2; size: many; V: TRBV12-3/TRBV12-4; D: TRBD2; CDR3: CASSPRLAGGPGELFF; DNA: TGTGCCAGCAGTCCCCGACTAGCGGGAGGGCCGGGGGAGCTGTTTTTT
J: TRBJ1-1; size: many; V: TRBV7-9; D: TRBD1; CDR3: CASTPIIDRASTEAFF; DNA: TGTGCCAGCACCCCCATTATAGACAGGGCGTCCACTGAAGCTTTCTTT
J: TRBJ2-5; size: NA; V: TRBV3-1; D: NA; CDR3: CASSQDPGWRGETQYF; DNA: TGTGCCAGCAGCCAAGATCCTGGGTGGCGGGGTGAGACCCAGTACTTC
J: TRBJ2-5; size: NA; V: TRBV29-1; D: TRBD1; CDR3: CSVGQGVETQYF; DNA: TGCAGCGTTGGACAGGGGGTAGAGACCCAGTACTTC